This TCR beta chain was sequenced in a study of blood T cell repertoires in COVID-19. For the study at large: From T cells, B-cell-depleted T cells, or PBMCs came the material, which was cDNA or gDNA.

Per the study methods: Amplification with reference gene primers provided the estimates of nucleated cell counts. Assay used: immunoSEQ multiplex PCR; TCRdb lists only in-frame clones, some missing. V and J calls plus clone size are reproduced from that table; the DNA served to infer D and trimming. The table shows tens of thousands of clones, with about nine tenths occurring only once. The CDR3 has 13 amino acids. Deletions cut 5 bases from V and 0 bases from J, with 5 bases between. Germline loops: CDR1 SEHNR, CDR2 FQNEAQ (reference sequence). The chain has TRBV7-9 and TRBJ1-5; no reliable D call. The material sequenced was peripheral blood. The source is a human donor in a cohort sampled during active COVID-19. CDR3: CASSLNSNQPQHF. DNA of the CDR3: TGTGCCAGCAGCCTTAATAGCAATCAGCCCCAGCATTTT.